The entry that follows covers one TCR beta chain sequence. The sample originates from a study of shared clonotypes between healthy human individuals. Study details: Per donor, CD8 memory used one plate, CD8 naive used two, CD4 memory used three and CD4 naive used three.

This CDR3 is 14 amino acids long. Trimming took off 1 base at V and 5 bases at J, with 14 bases between the two ends. Germline CDR1 reads GTSNPN; CDR2 reads SVGIG (reference sequence). Each subset's genomic DNA was shared equally among a number of immunoSEQ plates. Sequencing used immunoSEQ multiplex PCR; TCRdb keeps in-frame clones, though not all of them. The data contain about 2.4 million clones, 80% to 95% of them singletons. Every one of the donors was a Caucasian adult that lived in Nashville, Tennessee. V usage is TRBV30 and J usage is TRBJ1-2; D ambiguous. The sample was naive CD4+ T cells from PBMCs. Subset indicated: CD45RA+ positively selected. The TCR comes from a man aged 18 to 29 in good health. Some clones in this sample may be carry-over from other donors' samples. The CDR3 protein is CAWSAGVFGYGYTF. CDR3 bases: TGTGCCTGGAGTGCCGGGGTATTCGGATATGGCTACACCTTC.